The clone carrying this T cell receptor beta chain was detected only a few times. Its antigen is unknown. Via the markers CD45RO/CCR7/CD25/CD127/CD95/CD27, stem cell-like memory, regulatory, central memory and naive CD4+ cells were sorted. Sorting gave populations that all exceeded 98% purity. As every portion of the isolated RNA was reverse transcribed, the sequencing read expressed TCRB transcripts. Profiling relied on immunoSEQ multiplex PCR, and the TCRdb table lists in-frame clones only, not all of them. This sample has over 120,000 clones, with more than 10% found just once. The source of the sample is a study of beta chain features in type 1 diabetes. About the study: Cells sorted and examined across all samples totaled over 95 million. Findings and caveats of the study: All four CD4+ subsets of Type 1 diabetes patients contained TCRB CDR3s that were moderately but significantly shorter.

What was sequenced was central memory CD4+ T cells from blood. The sequence was obtained from a man aged 18 to 35 with type 1 diabetes.

This CDR3 is CASRTESAYGYTF. CDR3 in DNA: TGTGCCAGTCGGACCGAGTCGGCCTATGGCTACACCTTC. The rearrangement links TRBV27 to TRBJ1-2; D is unresolved. The germline V gene has CDR1 MNHEY and CDR2 SMNVEV (reference sequence). V dropped 9 bases and J dropped 4 bases, with 15 bases sitting between them. The CDR3 totals 13 residues.